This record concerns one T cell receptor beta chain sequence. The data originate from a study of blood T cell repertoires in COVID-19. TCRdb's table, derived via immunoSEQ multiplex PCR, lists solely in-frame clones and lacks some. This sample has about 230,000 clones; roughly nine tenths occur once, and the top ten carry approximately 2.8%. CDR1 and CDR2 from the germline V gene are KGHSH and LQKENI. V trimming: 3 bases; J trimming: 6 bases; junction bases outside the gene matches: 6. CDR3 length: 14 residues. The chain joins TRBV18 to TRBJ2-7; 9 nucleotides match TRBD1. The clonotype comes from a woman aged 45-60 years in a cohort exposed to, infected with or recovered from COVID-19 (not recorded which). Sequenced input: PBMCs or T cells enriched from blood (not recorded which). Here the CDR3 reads CASSPSGQGGEQYF. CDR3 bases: TGTGCCAGCTCACCTTCGGGACAGGGTGGCGAGCAGTACTTC.